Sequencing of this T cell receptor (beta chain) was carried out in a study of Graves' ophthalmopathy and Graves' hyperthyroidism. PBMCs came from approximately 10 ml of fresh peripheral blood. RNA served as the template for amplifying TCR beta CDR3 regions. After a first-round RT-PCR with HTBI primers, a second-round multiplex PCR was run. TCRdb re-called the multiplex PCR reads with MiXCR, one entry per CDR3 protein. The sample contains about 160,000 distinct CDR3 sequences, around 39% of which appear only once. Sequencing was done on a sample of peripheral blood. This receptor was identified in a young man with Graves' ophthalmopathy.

The DNA of the CDR3 is TGTGCCAGCAGTCGGCACGCCTTCAACACCGGGGAGCTGTTTTTT. Translating gives CASSRHAFNTGELFF. The V gene is TRBV12-3 or TRBV12-4, the J gene TRBJ2-2; D is unresolved. The V and J ends lost 5 bases and 2 bases respectively, with 12 bases between them. CDR3 size: 15 residues.